These 18 T cell receptor beta chains share one sample of origin, sequenced in a study of blood T cells in healthy people across ages. Combining a sample-barcoded 5' primer with a J-beta primer mix, a second PCR ran for roughly 7 to 12 cycles. TCRdb ran MiXCR on the 5' RACE reads and lists one entry per CDR3 protein. The repertoire holds 650,000 to 800,000 distinct CDR3 sequences, 40% to 50% seen once, with around 21% in the top ten. The specimen was blood. These receptors were taken from a man aged 60 to 69 in good health.

This clonotype has ten or more counts. This rearrangement joins TRBV7-2 to TRBJ2-7; 8 bases are shared with TRBD2. Germline values: CDR1 SGHTA, CDR2 FQGNSA. CDR3 size: 14 residues. V was clipped by 5 bases and J by 4 bases; unmatched bases: 7. DNA of the CDR3: TGTGCCAGCAGCCCCGGGACTAGTAATTACGAGCAGTACTTC. Protein: CASSPGTSNYEQYF.

Regarding this clonotype: A read error may produce the germline difference seen at one junction end. The chain uses TRBV4-3 and TRBJ2-5; TRBD2 aligns across 13 bases. Germline lookup yields CDR1 LGHNA and CDR2 YSLEER. This CDR3 has 17 residues. CDR3 amino acids: CAGSQIGLAGVYNEQYF. For the CDR3, the DNA is TGCGCCGGCAGCCAAATAGGACTAGCGGGGGTGTACAATGAGCAGTACTTC.

In the case of this clonotype: A much larger clone differs by one base, so this may be a read error. The V gene is TRBV6-2 or TRBV6-3, the J gene TRBJ2-7; D gene ambiguous. The end of the DNA is better explained by TRBJ2-4, so the J call may be wrong. CDR1 and CDR2 from the germline V gene are MNHEY and SVGEGT. The CDR3 spans 12 residues. Here the CDR3 DNA reads TGTGCCGGCAGTTATATCGCAGACATTCAGTACTTC. This codes for CAGSYIADIQYF.

The chain couples TRBV4-3 to TRBJ2-3; no reliable D call. Germline V gives CDR1 LGHNA, CDR2 YSLEER. The CDR3 sequence is 15 residues long. Trimming removed 2 bases from V and 1 base from J, with 10 bases in between. The CDR3 protein is CASSQRARGTDTQYF. The CDR3 nucleotides read TGCGCCAGCAGCCAAAGAGCTAGGGGCACAGATACGCAGTATTTT.

CDR3 coding DNA: TGTGCCAGCAGGCAGGGTGGCAAAGCTTTCTTT. Translated, it gives CASRQGGKAFF. The rearrangement joins TRBV6-6 to TRBJ1-1; a weak D match, TRBD1 (5 bases). V lost 6 bases to trimming and J lost 9 bases, with 11 bases between them. This CDR3 region has 11 residues. CDR1 is MNHNY, CDR2 SVGAGI, per germline (reference sequence).

In nucleotides, the CDR3 is TGTGCCAGCAGCGCCTCGGACAGTAATGAAAAACTGTTTTTT. Protein product: CASSASDSNEKLFF. This rearrangement joins TRBV7-9 to TRBJ1-4; possibly TRBD1 for D (6 bases). There are 14 residues in the CDR3. V shed 5 bases and J shed 4 bases, with 11 bases lying between them. CDR1 is SEHNR and CDR2 is FQNEAQ in the germline V gene (reference sequence). Full variable domain (missing parts from reference TRBV7-9 and TRBJ1-4): DTGVSQNPRHKITKRGQNVTFRCDPISEHNRLYWYRQTLGQGPEFLTYFQNEAQLEKSRLLSDRFSAERPKGSFSTLEIQRTEQGDSAMYLCASSASDSNEKLFFGSGTQLSVL.

V gene TRBV15 combines with J gene TRBJ2-1; unclear D gene. CDR3 length: 14 residues. The germline V gene encodes CDR1 LNHNV and CDR2 YYDKDF (reference sequence). V gave up 3 bases and J gave up 4 bases, with 10 bases separating them. The chain's CDR3 is CATSSGDNYNEQFF. The CDR3 nucleotides are TGTGCCACCAGCAGCGGTGACAATTACAATGAGCAGTTCTTC.

Remarks on this clonotype: One junction end does not reproduce the germline sequence, and a read error may be involved. The chain carries TRBV4-3 and TRBJ2-1, with 8 nucleotides matching TRBD2. Germline V gene data show CDR1 as LGHNA and CDR2 as YSLEER. CDR3 size: 17 residues. The CDR3 coding sequence is TGCGCCAGCAGCCAAGATCGGGCGGGGGGCTCCCACAATGAGCAGTTCTTT. Its protein is CASSQDRAGGSHNEQFF.

V is TRBV20-1 and J is TRBJ2-1; D is perhaps TRBD1 (6 bases). This CDR3 is built from 15 residues. CDR1 DFQATT and CDR2 SNEGSKA come from the germline V gene (reference sequence). Trimming left V 4 bases short and J 4 bases short, with 17 bases between. CDR3 residues: CSATRSRGQYNEQFF. CDR3 coding DNA: TGCAGTGCTACGAGGAGCCGGGGACAATACAATGAGCAGTTCTTC.

V is TRBV7-8 and J is TRBJ2-7; D remains ambiguous. The CDR3 has 15 residues. V lost 1 base to trimming and J lost 2 bases, with 12 bases between them. Germline V gene sequence: CDR1 SGHVS, CDR2 FQNEAQ. CDR3 sequence: CASSLGGLATYEQYF. The CDR3 coding sequence is TGTGCCAGCAGCTTAGGCGGATTGGCTACCTACGAGCAGTACTTC.

V usage is TRBV11-2 and J usage is TRBJ2-1, with 12 bases lining up with TRBD2. Germline-derived CDR1 and CDR2 are SGHAT and FQNNGV. This CDR3 has 17 amino acids. The V and J ends lost 4 bases and 2 bases, in that order; junction bases with no gene match: 6. The chain's CDR3 is CASSSRTSGATYNEQFF. CDR3 nucleotide sequence: TGTGCCAGCAGCTCCAGGACTAGCGGGGCGACCTACAATGAGCAGTTCTTC. Based on the CDR3 plus reference TRBV11-2 and TRBJ2-1, the full variable domain is EAGVAQSPRYKIIEKRQSVAFWCNPISGHATLYWYQQILGQGPKLLIQFQNNGVVDDSQLPKDRFSAERLKGVDSTLKIQPAKLEDSAVYLCASSSRTSGATYNEQFFGPGTRLTVL.

V usage is TRBV7-8 and J usage is TRBJ1-5; TRBD1 aligns across 7 bases. Germline CDR1 SGHVS, CDR2 FQNEAQ. V gave up 4 bases and J gave up 5 bases; unmatched junction bases: 2. This CDR3 is 13 amino acids long. The CDR3: CASSWGQHQPQHF. The DNA for the CDR3 is TGTGCCAGCAGCTGGGGACAGCATCAGCCCCAGCATTTT. The complete variable domain, with remaining parts taken from reference TRBV7-8 and TRBJ1-5, reads GAGVSQSPRYKVAKRGQDVALRCDPISGHVSLFWYQQALGQGPEFLTYFQNEAQLDKSGLPSDRFFAERPEGSVSTLKIQRTQQEDSAVYLCASSWGQHQPQHFGDGTRLSIL.

This clonotype has a handful of counts. The chain joins TRBV6-2 or TRBV6-3 to TRBJ2-3; D is perhaps TRBD1 (7 bases). Trimming stripped 7 bases from V and 0 bases from J, with 14 bases between. This CDR3 is 15 amino acids long. The germline CDR1 and CDR2 sequences are MNHEY and SVGEGT. CDR3 in amino acids: CASTKQGTSTDTQYF. Here the CDR3 DNA reads TGTGCCAGCACCAAACAGGGGACTAGCACAGATACGCAGTATTTT.

The chain has TRBV6-5 and TRBJ2-7; unclear D gene. V dropped 6 bases and J dropped 7 bases, with 19 bases sitting between them. Looked up from germline, CDR1 is MNHEY and CDR2 is SVGAGI. CDR3 length: 14 amino acids. In nucleotides, the CDR3 is TGTGCCAGCAGCCCCGGACGAGGCGCTACTGAGCAGTACTTC. Its protein product is CASSPGRGATEQYF.

In this sample, this clonotype turned up a few times. DNA of the CDR3: TGCAGTGCTAGAAGCAGCGGGGGGATCAATGAGCAGTTCTTC. Protein: CSARSSGGINEQFF. The rearrangement links TRBV20-1 to TRBJ2-1, with TRBD2 matching over 9 bases. The CDR3 consists of 14 residues. The V gene end was trimmed by 2 bases and the J gene end by 6 bases; junction bases not matched to a gene: 5. Germline V gene data show CDR1 as DFQATT and CDR2 as SNEGSKA (reference sequence).

The chain has TRBV5-1 and TRBJ1-6; D gene ambiguous. The CDR3 contains 19 residues. V lost 1 base to trimming and J lost 0 bases, with 17 bases between them. Germline V CDR1 and CDR2: SGHRS, YFSETQ. CDR3 loop: CASSLSPTSKSSYNSPLHF. CDR3 in DNA: TGCGCCAGCAGCTTGTCCCCGACGTCCAAGAGCTCCTATAATTCACCCCTCCACTTT.

The rearrangement links TRBV27 to TRBJ1-2; D may be TRBD1 (5 bases). The V and J ends lost 4 bases and 8 bases respectively, with 14 bases between them. CDR3 length: 13 amino acids. From germline, CDR1 is MNHEY and CDR2 SMNVEV (reference sequence). Here the CDR3 reads CASSSQEAQGYTF. The CDR3 nucleotides are TGTGCCAGCAGTTCACAGGAAGCACAGGGCTACACCTTC.

This clonotype has a handful of counts. This rearrangement joins TRBV2 to TRBJ2-5; D possibly corresponds to TRBD1 (5 bases). Germline V CDR1 and CDR2: SNHLY, FYNNEI. V was shortened by 4 bases and J by 9 bases, with 15 bases between the two germline ends. CDR3 length: 13 residues. The CDR3 nucleotides read TGTGCCAGCAGTGTTCTGGACATTGGGTCCCAGTACTTC. Translated: CASSVLDIGSQYF. The full variable domain, with the rest looked up from reference TRBV2 and TRBJ2-5, is EPEVTQTPSHQVTQMGQEVILRCVPISNHLYFYWYRQILGQKVEFLVSFYNNEISEKSEIFDDQFSVERPDGSNFTLKIRSTKLEDSAMYFCASSVLDIGSQYFGPGTRLLVL.